Listed below are T cell receptor beta chains from one sample, sequenced in a study of identical twins. TCRdb reprocessed the 5' RACE reads with MiXCR, giving one entry per CDR3 protein. The repertoire has some 730,000 distinct CDR3 sequences, over 15% of them found once; the top ten carry approximately 14%. The same sample was also used in a study of T cells expressing NK-cell markers.

The specimen sequenced was PBMCs. These receptors came from a woman aged 18-30 years in good health. Each CDR3 is given with its conserved first and last residue. D genes are given only for firm matches. Part of the rows lack a size; the others show once, few, many or a class for expanded clones.

TRBV5-1	TRBD2	TRBJ2-2	-	CASSRGGVNTGELFF	TGCGCCAGCAGCCGGGGGGGAGTGAACACCGGGGAGCTGTTTTTT
TRBV5-4	-	TRBJ2-3	few	CASSFVQNGNTDTQYF	TGTGCCAGCAGCTTCGTTCAGAACGGGAACACAGATACGCAGTATTTT
TRBV6-2/TRBV6-3	-	TRBJ1-5	-	CASRRQPGTDVYSNQPQHF	TGTGCCAGCAGACGCCAGCCCGGGACGGATGTTTATAGCAATCAGCCCCAGCATTTT
TRBV5-1	TRBD2	TRBJ2-3	once	CASSDSGRSTDTQYF	TGCGCCAGCAGCGACAGCGGGAGGAGCACAGATACGCAGTATTTT
TRBV7-8	-	TRBJ1-1	-	CASSLQIRTVNTEAFF	TGTGCCAGCAGCTTACAGATAAGGACGGTGAACACTGAAGCTTTCTTT
TRBV12-3/TRBV12-4	-	TRBJ1-1	few	CASSWLRGAEAFF	TGTGCCAGCAGTTGGCTACGTGGGGCTGAAGCTTTCTTT
TRBV7-3	-	TRBJ1-1	-	CASSLGGTDRTFF	TGTGCCAGCAGCTTGGGGGGGACGGATCGAACTTTCTTT
TRBV19	-	TRBJ1-2	-	CASSIASAGIDGYTF	TGTGCCAGTAGTATAGCTTCGGCAGGGATTGATGGCTACACCTTC
TRBV5-1	-	TRBJ2-5	-	CASSLEVPGPGETQYF	TGCGCCAGCAGCTTGGAGGTCCCAGGGCCTGGGGAGACCCAGTACTTC
TRBV6-2/TRBV6-3	-	TRBJ2-3	many	CASSPSQDTQYF	TGTGCCAGCAGCCCCTCCCAGGATACGCAGTATTTT
TRBV10-3	TRBD2	TRBJ2-1	-	CPISGTSGGFEQFF	TGTCCCATCAGCGGGACTAGCGGGGGGTTTGAGCAGTTCTTC
TRBV6-1	-	TRBJ1-4	-	CASSDLEKLFF	TGTGCCAGCAGTGATCTTGAAAAACTGTTTTTT
TRBV20-1	TRBD2	TRBJ2-3	few	CSAAPAGVSSTDTQYF	TGCAGTGCCGCGCCGGCGGGAGTCTCTAGCACAGATACGCAGTATTTT
TRBV20-1	TRBD1	TRBJ2-5	-	CSARTDRGRRQETQYF	TGCAGTGCTAGAACGGACAGGGGGCGCAGGCAAGAGACCCAGTACTTC
TRBV6-1	-	TRBJ1-5	once	CASSVGVQPQHF	TGTGCCAGCAGTGTGGGGGTCCAGCCCCAGCATTTT
TRBV6-5	TRBD2	TRBJ2-5	-	CASSYSRTSDMETQYF	TGTGCCAGCAGTTACTCTAGAACTAGCGATATGGAGACCCAGTACTTC
TRBV3-1	-	TRBJ1-4	-	CASMRTGWGNEKLFF	TGTGCCAGCATGCGAACGGGGTGGGGGAATGAAAAACTGTTTTTT
TRBV3-1	TRBD2	TRBJ2-1	few	CASSQEYRRGGNEQFF	TGTGCCAGCAGCCAAGAATACAGAAGGGGAGGGAATGAGCAGTTCTTC
TRBV5-1	-	TRBJ2-3	few	CASSHTLGFRELTTDTQYF	TGCGCCAGCAGCCACACCTTGGGATTCCGGGAACTGACCACAGATACGCAGTATTTT
TRBV7-2	-	TRBJ2-4	many	CASSLGPGLLAKNIQYF	TGTGCCAGCAGCTTAGGCCCCGGACTTCTAGCCAAAAACATTCAGTACTTC
TRBV2	-	TRBJ1-3	few	CASSVRPALSGNTIYF	TGTGCCAGCAGTGTACGACCCGCACTCTCTGGAAACACCATATATTTT
TRBV6-2/TRBV6-3	-	TRBJ2-3	few	CASSYRDRRRTDTQYF	TGTGCCAGCAGTTATCGGGACCGCCGAAGAACAGATACGCAGTATTTT
TRBV4-3	-	TRBJ1-2	-	CASSQAIVLAYGYTF	TGCGCCAGCAGCCAAGCGATTGTCCTAGCGTATGGCTACACCTTC
TRBV27	-	TRBJ2-2	-	CASSLWQTGRAGELFF	TGTGCCAGCAGTCTTTGGCAGACAGGGAGGGCCGGGGAGCTGTTTTTT
TRBV5-6	-	TRBJ1-1	many	CASSFKNTEAFF	TGTGCCAGCAGCTTCAAGAACACTGAAGCTTTCTTT
TRBV11-3	TRBD1	TRBJ1-4	-	CASSHNRGNEKLFF	TGTGCCAGCAGCCACAACAGGGGGAATGAAAAACTGTTTTTT
TRBV18	TRBD1	TRBJ1-1	few	CASSPRLAGGGYTEAFF	TGTGCCAGCTCACCACGTCTGGCAGGGGGTGGTTACACTGAAGCTTTCTTT
TRBV20-1	TRBD1	TRBJ2-7	-	CSARVLGGLYEQYF	TGCAGTGCTAGAGTTCTAGGGGGCCTTTACGAGCAGTACTTC
TRBV20-1	-	TRBJ2-1	few	CSASFQYNEQFF	TGCAGTGCTAGTTTCCAGTACAATGAGCAGTTCTTC
TRBV6-1	-	TRBJ2-6	-	CASSDEIAGANVLTF	TGTGCCAGCAGTGACGAGATAGCTGGGGCCAACGTCCTGACTTTC
TRBV6-2/TRBV6-3	TRBD1	TRBJ2-4	once	CASSGQGRNIQYF	TGTGCCAGCAGTGGACAGGGACGAAACATTCAGTACTTC
TRBV2	-	TRBJ1-1	many	CASSTDGNTEAFF	TGTGCCAGCAGTACTGACGGGAACACTGAAGCTTTCTTT
TRBV5-1	-	TRBJ2-7	few	CASSGSRRGFLFLTEQYF	TGCGCCAGCAGCGGATCACGCAGGGGTTTCCTTTTTCTTACCGAGCAGTACTTC
TRBV10-3	-	TRBJ1-2	-	CAISEQTTNYGYTF	TGTGCCATCAGTGAACAGACAACTAACTATGGCTACACCTTC
TRBV12-3/TRBV12-4	TRBD1	TRBJ1-1	few	CASSQPGQGGVNTEAFF	TGTGCCAGCAGCCAACCGGGACAGGGGGGAGTGAACACTGAAGCTTTCTTT
TRBV20-1	-	TRBJ1-5	few	CSASPQGNQPQHF	TGCAGTGCTAGTCCCCAGGGTAATCAGCCCCAGCATTTT
TRBV5-1	TRBD1	TRBJ2-7	-	CASSPPTGMGSYEQYF	TGCGCCAGCAGCCCCCCGACAGGGATGGGCTCCTACGAGCAGTACTTC
TRBV5-1	-	TRBJ2-2	-	CASSLAVPTRAGELFF	TGCGCCAGCAGCTTGGCCGTGCCCACTCGGGCCGGGGAGCTGTTTTTT
TRBV4-3	-	TRBJ2-7	few	CASSQDTAAPAAYEQYF	TGCGCCAGCAGCCAAGATACGGCGGCTCCGGCTGCCTACGAGCAGTACTTC
TRBV4-1	-	TRBJ2-1	few	CASSQDGRDNEQFF	TGCGCCAGCAGCCAAGATGGGCGGGACAATGAGCAGTTCTTC
TRBV10-3	-	TRBJ2-1	-	CAISLGSSRSDEQFF	TGTGCCATCAGTTTGGGCAGTAGTCGCTCCGATGAGCAGTTCTTC
TRBV27	-	TRBJ1-1	-	CASSLFGATEAFF	TGTGCCAGCAGTCTCTTTGGAGCCACTGAAGCTTTCTTT
TRBV25-1	TRBD2	TRBJ2-7	-	CASSGTSISYEQYF	TGTGCCAGCAGTGGGACTAGCATATCCTACGAGCAGTACTTC
TRBV10-1	TRBD2	TRBJ2-7	many	CASSASREDEQYF	TGCGCCAGCAGTGCATCGCGGGAGGACGAGCAGTACTTC
TRBV5-1	-	TRBJ2-5	-	CASSFSFQRPKETQYF	TGCGCCAGCAGCTTCTCGTTCCAGCGGCCTAAAGAGACCCAGTACTTC
TRBV6-5	TRBD1	TRBJ2-7	few	CASSYSTGTGHHEQYF	TGTGCCAGCAGTTACTCGACCGGGACAGGGCACCACGAGCAGTACTTC
TRBV29-1	-	TRBJ2-6	-	CSVHPSGANVLTF	TGCAGCGTTCATCCCTCTGGGGCCAACGTCCTGACTTTC
TRBV20-1	-	TRBJ1-1	few	CSASARVGYEAFF	TGCAGTGCTAGTGCCCGGGTGGGTTATGAAGCTTTCTTT
TRBV20-1	-	TRBJ2-7	-	CSVKGSGKSSYEQYF	TGCAGTGTTAAGGGTTCGGGGAAGAGCTCCTACGAGCAGTACTTC
TRBV27	TRBD1	TRBJ2-7	few	CASRTRTGNHHEQYF	TGTGCCAGCAGAACCCGGACAGGGAACCACCACGAGCAGTACTTC
TRBV5-1	-	TRBJ2-7	-	CASSSGIQQYF	TGCGCCAGCAGCTCGGGAATACAGCAGTACTTC
TRBV7-9	-	TRBJ1-2	few	CASSPQIQFGYTF	TGTGCCAGCAGCCCCCAGATCCAGTTTGGCTACACCTTC
TRBV20-1	-	TRBJ2-5	-	CSWTFEETQYF	TGCAGTTGGACATTTGAAGAGACCCAGTACTTC
TRBV6-2/TRBV6-3	-	TRBJ2-7	few	CASALRNEQYF	TGTGCCAGCGCCTTGCGAAACGAGCAGTACTTC
TRBV6-1	-	TRBJ1-1	-	CASPAGLGNTEAFF	TGTGCCAGCCCTGCAGGGTTAGGGAACACTGAAGCTTTCTTT
TRBV20-1	-	TRBJ2-4	-	CSARDRPLSNIQYF	TGCAGTGCTAGAGACCGGCCCCTTAGTAACATTCAGTACTTC
TRBV7-7	-	TRBJ2-5	-	CASSLAGKKETQYF	TGTGCTAGCAGCTTAGCTGGGAAGAAGGAGACCCAGTACTTC
TRBV12-3/TRBV12-4	TRBD1	TRBJ1-1	many	CASSPQDREDTEAFF	TGTGCCAGCAGTCCACAAGACAGGGAGGACACTGAAGCTTTCTTT
TRBV5-1	TRBD1	TRBJ1-1	few	CASSLGRTGANTEAFF	TGCGCCAGCAGCTTGGGGCGGACAGGGGCCAACACTGAAGCTTTCTTT
TRBV12-3/TRBV12-4	-	TRBJ2-4	few	CASSFEQPIAKNIQYF	TGTGCCAGCAGTTTTGAACAGCCTATAGCCAAAAACATTCAGTACTTC